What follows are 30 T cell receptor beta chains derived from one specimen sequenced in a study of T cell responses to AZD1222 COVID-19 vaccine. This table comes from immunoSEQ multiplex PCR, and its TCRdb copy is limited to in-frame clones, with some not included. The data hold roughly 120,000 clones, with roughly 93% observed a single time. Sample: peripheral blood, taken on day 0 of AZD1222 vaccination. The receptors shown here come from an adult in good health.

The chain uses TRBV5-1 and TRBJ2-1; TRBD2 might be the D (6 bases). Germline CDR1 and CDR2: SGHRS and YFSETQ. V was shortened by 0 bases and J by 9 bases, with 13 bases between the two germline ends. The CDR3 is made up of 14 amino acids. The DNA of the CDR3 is TGCGCCAGCAGCTTGGTTGGTAGCGGACTTGAGCAGTTCTTC. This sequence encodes CASSLVGSGLEQFF. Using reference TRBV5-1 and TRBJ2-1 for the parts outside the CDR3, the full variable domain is KAGVTQTPRYLIKTRGQQVTLSCSPISGHRSVSWYQQTPGQGLQFLFEYFSETQRNKGNFPGRFSGRQFSNSRSEMNVSTLELGDSALYLCASSLVGSGLEQFFGPGTRLTVL.

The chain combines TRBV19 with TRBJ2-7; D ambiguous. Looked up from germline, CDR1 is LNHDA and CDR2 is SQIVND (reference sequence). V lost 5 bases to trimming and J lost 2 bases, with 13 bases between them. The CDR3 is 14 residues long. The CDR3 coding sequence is TGTGCCAGTAGTCTGGACGGAACCCCCTACGAGCAGTACTTC. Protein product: CASSLDGTPYEQYF.

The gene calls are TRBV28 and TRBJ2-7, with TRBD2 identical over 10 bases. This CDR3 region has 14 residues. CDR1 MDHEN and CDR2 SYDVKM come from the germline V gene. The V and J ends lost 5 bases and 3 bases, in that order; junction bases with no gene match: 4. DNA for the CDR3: TGTGCCAGCAGTCCTCTAGCGGGAGACTACGAGCAGTACTTC. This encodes CASSPLAGDYEQYF. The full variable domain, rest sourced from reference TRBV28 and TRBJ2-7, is DVKVTQSSRYLVKRTGEKVFLECVQDMDHENMFWYRQDPGLGLRLIYFSYDVKMKEKGDIPEGYSVSREKKERFSLILESASTNQTSMYLCASSPLAGDYEQYFGPGTRLTVT.

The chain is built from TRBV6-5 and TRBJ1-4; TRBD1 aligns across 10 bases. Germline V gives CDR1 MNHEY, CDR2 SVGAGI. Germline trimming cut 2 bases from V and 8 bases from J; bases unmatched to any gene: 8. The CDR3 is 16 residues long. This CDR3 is CASSYTTGGVWEKLFF. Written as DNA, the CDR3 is TGTGCCAGCAGTTACACGACAGGGGGCGTATGGGAAAAACTGTTTTTT.

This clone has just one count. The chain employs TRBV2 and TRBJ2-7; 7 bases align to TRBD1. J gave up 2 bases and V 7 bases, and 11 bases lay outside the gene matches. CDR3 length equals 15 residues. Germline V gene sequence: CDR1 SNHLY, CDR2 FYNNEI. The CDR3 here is CASKDRRQGAYEQYF. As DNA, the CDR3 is TGTGCCAGCAAGGACAGGAGGCAGGGGGCCTACGAGCAGTACTTC.

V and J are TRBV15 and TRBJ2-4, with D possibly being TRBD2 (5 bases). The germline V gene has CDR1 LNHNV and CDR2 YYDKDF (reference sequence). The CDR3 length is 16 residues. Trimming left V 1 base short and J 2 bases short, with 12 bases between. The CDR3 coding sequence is TGTGCCACCAGCAGAGCCGGAAGCGGCCCCAAAAACATTCAGTACTTC. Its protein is CATSRAGSGPKNIQYF.

DNA of the CDR3: TGTGCCAGTAGTATTTCGGGACTAGCGTTCGGGGAGCTGTTTTTT. It is translated as CASSISGLAFGELFF. V usage is TRBV19 and J usage is TRBJ2-2; 10 bases align to TRBD2. Per germline, CDR1 LNHDA and CDR2 SQIVND (reference sequence). V was clipped by 3 bases and J by 7 bases; unmatched bases: 5. The CDR3 totals 15 residues.

The CDR3 is CASSLRAEPPMPDGYTF. CDR3 in DNA: TGCGCCAGCAGCTTGAGGGCGGAACCTCCTATGCCCGATGGCTACACCTTC. The J gene is TRBJ1-2, the V gene TRBV5-1; D call uncertain. This CDR3 is 17 amino acids long. Trimming removed 1 base from V and 6 bases from J, with 22 bases in between. Looked up from germline, CDR1 is SGHRS and CDR2 is YFSETQ.

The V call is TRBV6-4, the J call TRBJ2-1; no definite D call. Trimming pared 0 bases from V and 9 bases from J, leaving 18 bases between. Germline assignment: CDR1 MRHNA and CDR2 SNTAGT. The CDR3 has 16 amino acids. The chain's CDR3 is CASSDSQVRAVGEQFF. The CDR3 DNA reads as TGTGCCAGCAGTGACTCTCAGGTTAGGGCCGTCGGTGAGCAGTTCTTC.

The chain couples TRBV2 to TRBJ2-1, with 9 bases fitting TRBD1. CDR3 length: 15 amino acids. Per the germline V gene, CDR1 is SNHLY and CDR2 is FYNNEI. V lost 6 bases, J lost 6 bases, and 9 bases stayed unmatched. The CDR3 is CASSVRTGAVNEQFF. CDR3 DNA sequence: TGTGCCAGCAGCGTTCGGACAGGGGCGGTCAATGAGCAGTTCTTC.

As DNA, the CDR3 is TGTGCCACCAGTGATTTTGGCGGGGAGCTGTTTTTT. Its translation: CATSDFGGELFF. The rearrangement joins TRBV24-1 to TRBJ2-2; D gene unclear. V shed 1 base and J shed 7 bases, with 3 bases lying between them. The germline V gene encodes CDR1 KGHDR and CDR2 SFDVKD. The CDR3 runs to 12 residues.

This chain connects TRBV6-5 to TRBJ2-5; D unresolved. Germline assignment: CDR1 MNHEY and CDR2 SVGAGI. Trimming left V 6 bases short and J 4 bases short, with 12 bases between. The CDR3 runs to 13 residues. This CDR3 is CASSPPAVETQYF. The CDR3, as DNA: TGTGCCAGCAGCCCCCCAGCCGTAGAGACCCAGTACTTC.

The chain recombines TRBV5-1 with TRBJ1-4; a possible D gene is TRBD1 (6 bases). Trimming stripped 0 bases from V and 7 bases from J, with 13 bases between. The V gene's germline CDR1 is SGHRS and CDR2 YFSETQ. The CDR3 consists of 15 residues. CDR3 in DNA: TGCGCCAGCAGCTTGGCTCACAGGGAGAGTGAAAAACTGTTTTTT. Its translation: CASSLAHRESEKLFF.

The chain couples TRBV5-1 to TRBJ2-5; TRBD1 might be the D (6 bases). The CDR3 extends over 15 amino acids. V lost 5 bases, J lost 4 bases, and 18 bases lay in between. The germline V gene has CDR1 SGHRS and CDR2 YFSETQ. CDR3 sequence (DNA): TGCGCCAGCAGATCGACAGGTTCTGCCCTAGAGACCCAGTACTTC. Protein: CASRSTGSALETQYF.

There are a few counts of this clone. The CDR3 DNA reads TGTGCCAGCGGAGCGGGGGCTGGCGGGAGTCCCCTGCCAGATACGCAGTATTTT. Translating it yields CASGAGAGGSPLPDTQYF. This chain links TRBV11-2 with TRBJ2-3; 8 positions agree with TRBD2. The ends lost 8 bases at V and 4 bases at J; junction bases unmatched: 20. This CDR3 contains 18 residues. The germline gives CDR1 SGHAT, CDR2 FQNNGV.

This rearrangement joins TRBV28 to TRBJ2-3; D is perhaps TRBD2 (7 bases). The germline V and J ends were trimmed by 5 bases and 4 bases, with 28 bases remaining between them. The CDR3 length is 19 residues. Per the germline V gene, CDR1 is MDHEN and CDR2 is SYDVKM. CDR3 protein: CASSPLTSSPSEGADTQYF. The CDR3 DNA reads TGTGCCAGCAGTCCCTTGACTAGCTCCCCTTCAGAGGGGGCAGATACGCAGTATTTT.

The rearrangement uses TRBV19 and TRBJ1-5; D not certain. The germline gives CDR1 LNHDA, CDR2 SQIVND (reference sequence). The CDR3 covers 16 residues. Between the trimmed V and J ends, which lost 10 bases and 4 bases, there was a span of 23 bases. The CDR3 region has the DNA TGTGCCACCCAGGAGGGTCTGTTTCGTAATAATCAGCCCCAGCATTTT. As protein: CATQEGLFRNNQPQHF.

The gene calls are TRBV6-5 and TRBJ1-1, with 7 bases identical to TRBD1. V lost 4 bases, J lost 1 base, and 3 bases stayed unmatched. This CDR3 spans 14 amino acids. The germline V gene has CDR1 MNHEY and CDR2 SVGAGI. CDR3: CASSLEGANTEAFF. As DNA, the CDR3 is TGTGCCAGCAGTTTGGAGGGGGCGAACACTGAAGCTTTCTTT.

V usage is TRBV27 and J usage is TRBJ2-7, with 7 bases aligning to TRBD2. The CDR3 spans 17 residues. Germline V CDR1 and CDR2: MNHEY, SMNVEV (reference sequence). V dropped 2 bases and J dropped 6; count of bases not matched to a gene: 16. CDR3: CASSLALGAGLLGEQYF. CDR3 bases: TGTGCCAGCAGTTTAGCTCTAGGAGCGGGACTCCTCGGCGAGCAGTACTTC.

Here the CDR3 DNA reads TGCGCCAGCAGTCCTACAGGTTCTTGGACCGGGGAGCTGTTTTTT. It specifies CASSPTGSWTGELFF. This rearrangement joins TRBV4-1 to TRBJ2-2; D may be TRBD1 (5 bases). The CDR3 runs 15 residues. Trimming removed 6 bases from V and 5 bases from J, with 16 bases in between. Germline-derived CDR1 and CDR2 are MGHRA and YSYEKL.

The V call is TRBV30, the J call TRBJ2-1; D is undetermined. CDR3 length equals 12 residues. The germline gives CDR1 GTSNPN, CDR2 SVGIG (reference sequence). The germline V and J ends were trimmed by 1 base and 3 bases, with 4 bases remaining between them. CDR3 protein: CAWSDSYNEQFF. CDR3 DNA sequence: TGTGCCTGGAGTGACAGCTACAATGAGCAGTTCTTC.

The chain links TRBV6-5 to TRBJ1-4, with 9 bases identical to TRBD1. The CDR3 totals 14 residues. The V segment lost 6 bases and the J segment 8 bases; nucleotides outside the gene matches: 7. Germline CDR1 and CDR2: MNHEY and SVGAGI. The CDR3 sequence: CASRQGALSEKLFF. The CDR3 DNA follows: TGTGCCAGCAGACAGGGGGCGCTTAGCGAAAAACTGTTTTTT.

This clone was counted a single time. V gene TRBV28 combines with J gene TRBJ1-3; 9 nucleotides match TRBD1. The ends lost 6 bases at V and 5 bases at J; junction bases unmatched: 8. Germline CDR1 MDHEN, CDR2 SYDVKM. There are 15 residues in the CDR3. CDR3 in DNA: TGTGCCAGCAGCTCTCGAGGACAGGGGAGAAACACCATATATTTT. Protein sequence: CASSSRGQGRNTIYF.

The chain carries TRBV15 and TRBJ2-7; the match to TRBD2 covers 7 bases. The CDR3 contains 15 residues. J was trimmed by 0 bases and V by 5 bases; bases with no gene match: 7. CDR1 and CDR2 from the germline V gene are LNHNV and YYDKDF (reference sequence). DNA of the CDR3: TGTGCCACCAGCCGGGAGGCAGGAACCTCCTACGAGCAGTACTTC. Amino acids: CATSREAGTSYEQYF.

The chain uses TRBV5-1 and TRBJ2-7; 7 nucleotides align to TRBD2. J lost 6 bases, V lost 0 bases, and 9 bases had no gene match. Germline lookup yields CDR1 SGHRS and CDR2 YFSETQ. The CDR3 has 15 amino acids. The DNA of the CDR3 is TGCGCCAGCAGCTTGGGACTAGCCTCACCGAGCGAGCAGTACTTC. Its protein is CASSLGLASPSEQYF.

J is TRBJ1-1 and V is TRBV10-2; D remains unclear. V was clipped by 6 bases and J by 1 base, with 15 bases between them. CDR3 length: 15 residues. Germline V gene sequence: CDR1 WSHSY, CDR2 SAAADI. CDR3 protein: CASRADGEGNTEAFF. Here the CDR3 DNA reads TGCGCCAGCAGGGCGGACGGTGAAGGGAACACTGAAGCTTTCTTT.

The CDR3 loop is CASTRTTGTSYGYTF. The CDR3 DNA follows: TGTGCCAGCACTAGAACCACCGGGACATCCTATGGCTACACCTTC. The chain employs TRBV6-5 and TRBJ1-2, with D possibly being TRBD1 (6 bases). From germline, CDR1 is MNHEY and CDR2 SVGAGI. V lost 7 bases to trimming and J lost 4 bases, with 19 bases between them. This CDR3 is 15 amino acids long.

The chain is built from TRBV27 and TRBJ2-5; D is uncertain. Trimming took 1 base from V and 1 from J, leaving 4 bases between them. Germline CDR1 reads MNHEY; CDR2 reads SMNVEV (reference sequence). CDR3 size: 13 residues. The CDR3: CASSLYLQETQYF. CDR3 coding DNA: TGTGCCAGCAGTTTATACCTCCAAGAGACCCAGTACTTC.

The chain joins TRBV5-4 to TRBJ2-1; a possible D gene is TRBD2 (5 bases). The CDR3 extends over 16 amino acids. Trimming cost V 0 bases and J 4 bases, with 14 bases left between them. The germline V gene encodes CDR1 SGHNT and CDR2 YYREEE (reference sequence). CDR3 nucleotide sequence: TGTGCCAGCAGCTTGGTCCGGCGGACTCCTTACAATGAGCAGTTCTTC. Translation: CASSLVRRTPYNEQFF. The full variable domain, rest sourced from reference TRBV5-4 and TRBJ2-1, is ETGVTQSPTHLIKTRGQQVTLRCSSQSGHNTVSWYQQALGQGPQFIFQYYREEENGRGNFPPRFSGLQFPNYSSELNVNALELDDSALYLCASSLVRRTPYNEQFFGPGTRLTVL.

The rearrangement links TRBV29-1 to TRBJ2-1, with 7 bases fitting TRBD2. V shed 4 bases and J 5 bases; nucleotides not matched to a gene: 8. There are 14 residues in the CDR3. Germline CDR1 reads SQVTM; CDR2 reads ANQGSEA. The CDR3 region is CSVVGGGSNNEQFF. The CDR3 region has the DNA TGCAGCGTTGTTGGGGGAGGGTCCAACAATGAGCAGTTCTTC.